Detailed here is one T cell receptor (beta chain). The target antigen is unknown. PCR used 60 Vbeta primers and 13 Jbeta primers. Repertoires were generated with immunoSEQ multiplex PCR, while TCRdb's copy carries only in-frame clones and drops some. Of about 120,000 clones in the sample, around 81% were seen once. The data are from a study of cytomegalovirus exposure and HLA in healthy donors. Study summary: Of the donors genotyped, approximately 410 in all, over 80% fell in the Caucasian-associated ancestry cluster.

Whole-study findings and limits: In vitro experiments confirmed that three CMV-associated chains were specific for CMV antigens.

The CDR3 spans 13 residues. V shed 3 bases and J 6 bases; nucleotides not matched to a gene: 3. Germline V gives CDR1 SGHDT, CDR2 YYEEEE. The genes are TRBV5-6 and TRBJ1-5, with 7 bases that match TRBD1. Specimen: PBMCs. The clonotype comes from a woman aged 30 to 39 in good health and CMV-seronegative. As DNA, the CDR3 is TGTGCCAGCAGCTCGACAGGGACTCAGCCCCAGCATTTT. Translating it yields CASSSTGTQPQHF.